The subject of this entry is one T cell receptor beta chain. Its antigen remains unknown. Pooled in the analysis were second doses at about 4 or about 12 weeks. The junction had 9 bases not matched to a gene; V was cut back by 0 bases and J by 3 bases. The CDR3 loop spans 17 amino acids. From germline, CDR1 is SGHRS and CDR2 YFSETQ. Generated by immunoSEQ multiplex PCR, the TCRdb table keeps only in-frame clones and is missing some. The table lists under 90,000 clones, about four fifths of them singletons. The source of the sample is a study of T cell responses to AZD1222 COVID-19 vaccine. Study findings and constraints: Nearly half of the spike-specific TCRs reportedly recognize variant regions that carry no mutations.

J is TRBJ1-1 and V is TRBV5-1, with 9 bases fitting TRBD1. The origin of this receptor is an adult who received the AZD1222 COVID-19 vaccine. Specimen: peripheral blood, collected 28 days after the second AZD1222 dose. This chain's CDR3 is CASSLGTGDTGYTEAFF. The CDR3 DNA reads TGCGCCAGCAGCTTGGGGACAGGGGACACGGGGTACACTGAAGCTTTCTTT.